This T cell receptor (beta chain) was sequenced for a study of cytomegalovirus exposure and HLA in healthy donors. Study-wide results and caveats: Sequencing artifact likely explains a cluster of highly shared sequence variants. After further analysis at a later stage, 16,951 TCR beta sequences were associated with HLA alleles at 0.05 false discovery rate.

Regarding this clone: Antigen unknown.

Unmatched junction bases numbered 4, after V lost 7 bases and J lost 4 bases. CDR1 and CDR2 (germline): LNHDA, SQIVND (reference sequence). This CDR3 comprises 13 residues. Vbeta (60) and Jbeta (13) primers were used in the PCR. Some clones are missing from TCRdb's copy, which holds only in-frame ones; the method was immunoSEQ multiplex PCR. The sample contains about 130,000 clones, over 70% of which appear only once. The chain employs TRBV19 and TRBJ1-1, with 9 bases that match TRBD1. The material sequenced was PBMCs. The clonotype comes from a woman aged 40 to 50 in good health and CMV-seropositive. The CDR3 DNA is TGTGCCAGTATTTTACAGGGGGCCACTGAAGCTTTCTTT. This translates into CASILQGATEAFF. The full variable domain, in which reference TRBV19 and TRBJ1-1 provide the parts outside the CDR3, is DGGITQSPKYLFRKEGQNVTLSCEQNLNHDAMYWYRQDPGQGLRLIYYSQIVNDFQKGDIAEGYSVSREKKESFPLTVTSAQKNPTAFYLCASILQGATEAFFGQGTRLTVV.